This passage covers 2 T cell receptor beta chains from one sample sequenced in a study of blood T cell repertoires in COVID-19. Assay used: immunoSEQ multiplex PCR; TCRdb lists only in-frame clones, some missing. The data hold more than 200,000 clones, with around 87% observed a single time. Sequencing was carried out using peripheral blood. The receptors come from a woman aged 55-70 years with COVID-19, enrolled during active disease.

This chain uses TRBV28 with TRBJ2-2; no definite D call. The CDR3 is made up of 15 amino acids. Germline loops: CDR1 MDHEN, CDR2 SYDVKM. V lost 7 bases, J lost 2 bases, and 14 bases lay in between. CDR3 nucleotide sequence: TGTGCCAGCACCTTGGGCTTCGCAAACACCGGGGAGCTGTTTTTT. Its translation: CASTLGFANTGELFF.

The V and J genes are TRBV7-3 and TRBJ1-5; possible D gene TRBD1, 5 bases. The CDR3 loop spans 13 amino acids. The germline V and J ends were trimmed by 0 bases and 9 bases, with 9 bases remaining between them. The germline CDR1 and CDR2 sequences are SGHTA and FQGTGA. CDR3 DNA sequence: TGTGCCAGCAGCTTAACTCCCGGGGGGCCCCAGCATTTT. Translation: CASSLTPGGPQHF. Complete variable domain (other parts from reference TRBV7-3 and TRBJ1-5): GAGVSQTPSNKVTEKGKYVELRCDPISGHTALYWYRQSLGQGPEFLIYFQGTGAADDSGLPNDRFFAVRPEGSVSTLKIQRTERGDSAVYLCASSLTPGGPQHFGDGTRLSIL.